This note documents a single T cell receptor beta chain sequence. Primers for the PCR totalled 60 Vbeta and 13 Jbeta. The table came from immunoSEQ multiplex PCR; TCRdb's copy has only in-frame clones and leaves some out. This sample yields under 200,000 clones, of which approximately 81% are seen a single time; 1.9% belongs to the top ten. The entry originates in a study of cytomegalovirus exposure and HLA in healthy donors. The V end was cut by 0 bases, the J end by 0 bases, with 10 bases between. This CDR3 is built from 16 residues. Germline assignment: CDR1 SGHDT and CDR2 YYEEEE. Sequenced input: PBMCs. This sequence originates from a man younger than 35 in good health and CMV-seronegative. The chain uses TRBV5-6 and TRBJ1-5; D uncertain. CDR3 nucleotides: TGTGCCAGCAGCTTGGCCTTCGGGTCTAGCAATCAGCCCCAGCATTTT. This codes for CASSLAFGSSNQPQHF.